The 15 T cell receptor beta chains presented below share a single source sample, sequenced in a study of blood T cells in healthy people across ages. Through a sample-barcoded 5' primer and a J-beta primer mix, a second PCR was run for roughly 6 to 12 cycles. TCRdb itself ran the 5' RACE reads through MiXCR, one entry per CDR3 protein. The sample consists of some 1.4 million distinct CDR3 sequences, 35% to 45% of them appearing once. The sample taken for sequencing was blood. These receptors were collected from a woman between 18 and 29 years old in good health.

This clonotype has a handful of counts. CDR3 sequence reads: CASSLGAVPPYYEQYF. Written as DNA, the CDR3 is TGTGCCAGCAGTTTAGGGGCAGTGCCCCCGTATTACGAGCAGTACTTC. J is TRBJ2-7 and V is TRBV28, with D maybe TRBD1 (5 bases). In germline, CDR1 is MDHEN, CDR2 SYDVKM. The V end lost 2 bases, the J end lost 4 bases, and 18 bases lay between the germline ends. The CDR3 runs 16 residues.

In its sample, this clonotype was seen a few times. The chain recombines TRBV29-1 with TRBJ1-5; D is unclear. V dropped 5 bases and J dropped 3 bases, with 14 bases sitting between them. The CDR3 has 14 residues. CDR1 and CDR2 (germline): SQVTM, ANQGSEA. DNA of the CDR3: TGCAGCGTTCGACCGGGAGGGCCCAATCAGCCCCAGCATTTT. It encodes CSVRPGGPNQPQHF. The full variable domain, with the rest looked up from reference TRBV29-1 and TRBJ1-5, is SAVISQKPSRDICQRGTSLTIQCQVDSQVTMMFWYRQQPGQSLTLIATANQGSEATYESGFVIDKFPISRPNLTFSTLTVSNMSPEDSSIYLCSVRPGGPNQPQHFGDGTRLSIL.

V usage is TRBV12-3 or TRBV12-4 and J usage is TRBJ1-4; D is unresolved. Trimming pared 6 bases from V and 4 bases from J, leaving 9 bases between. CDR3 length: 13 amino acids. The CDR3 region is CASRALGNEKLFF. DNA for the CDR3: TGTGCCAGCAGGGCCTTGGGTAATGAAAAACTGTTTTTT.

This clonotype was counted only a few times. The J gene is TRBJ1-1, the V gene TRBV12-3 or TRBV12-4; D gene ambiguous. This CDR3 region has 12 residues. V was shortened by 6 bases and J by 11 bases, with 16 bases between the two germline ends. The chain's CDR3 is CASRSAVGAAFF. CDR3 nucleotide sequence: TGTGCCAGCAGGTCAGCCGTCGGAGCGGCTTTCTTT.

This clonotype appeared a few times. V usage is TRBV6-5 and J usage is TRBJ2-7; 8 bases are shared with TRBD1. Unmatched junction bases numbered 7, after V lost 7 bases and J lost 5 bases. CDR3 length equals 13 residues. CDR1 and CDR2 (germline): MNHEY, SVGAGI. CDR3 in amino acids: CASTETGVDEQYF. The CDR3 DNA follows: TGTGCCAGCACCGAGACAGGGGTCGACGAGCAGTACTTC.

This clonotype was seen only a few times. CDR3 in amino acids: CSARIRQGETQYF. DNA for the CDR3: TGCAGTGCTAGAATTCGACAGGGAGAGACCCAGTACTTC. The rearrangement joins TRBV20-1 to TRBJ2-5, with TRBD1 matching 7 bases. CDR1 DFQATT and CDR2 SNEGSKA come from the germline V gene (reference sequence). The CDR3 extends over 13 amino acids. V lost 2 bases to trimming and J lost 4 bases; unmatched junction nucleotides: 4.

The chain couples TRBV6-2 or TRBV6-3 to TRBJ1-1; D is undetermined. Between the trimmed V and J ends, which lost 9 bases and 5 bases, there was a span of 13 bases. This CDR3 is 12 amino acids long. In germline, CDR1 is MNHEY, CDR2 SVGEGT. CDR3 coding DNA: TGTGCCAGTACGGACGGGTGTACTGAAGCTTTCTTT. Amino acids: CASTDGCTEAFF.

The genes are TRBV15 and TRBJ2-7; 7 positions agree with TRBD2. The J call may be mistaken, given a closer DNA end match to TRBJ2-5. Germline lookup yields CDR1 LNHNV and CDR2 YYDKDF (reference sequence). The CDR3 is 16 residues long. The CDR3 reads CATSRESSGPQETQYF. The CDR3 nucleotides read TGTGCCACCAGCAGAGAGTCTAGCGGTCCCCAAGAGACCCAGTACTTC.

The chain links TRBV5-1 to TRBJ1-1; D gene uncertain. This CDR3 has 14 residues. Trimming stripped 2 bases from V and 1 base from J, with 9 bases between. Germline CDR1 is SGHRS and CDR2 is YFSETQ. In DNA, the CDR3 is TGCGCCAGCAGCTTTAATTTTCAGAACACTGAAGCTTTCTTT. This codes for CASSFNFQNTEAFF.

Only a few counts were recorded for this clonotype. The chain has TRBV10-3 and TRBJ1-6; 7 bases agree with TRBD1. This CDR3 contains 15 residues. The junction had 13 bases not matched to a gene; V was cut back by 10 bases and J by 7 bases. CDR1 is ENHRY, CDR2 SYGVKD, per germline. CDR3 amino acids: CATMGTGDANSPLHF. The CDR3 DNA reads as TGTGCCACCATGGGAACAGGGGATGCGAATTCACCCCTCCACTTT.

This chain uses TRBV12-3 or TRBV12-4 with TRBJ1-1; D is uncertain. The CDR3 covers 12 residues. Trimming cost V 6 bases and J 3 bases, with 8 bases left between them. The CDR3 protein is CASRPMHTEAFF. The CDR3 nucleotides read TGTGCCAGCAGGCCAATGCACACTGAAGCTTTCTTT.

This clonotype was counted between two and nine times. The V and J genes are TRBV20-1 and TRBJ1-5, with 8 positions matching TRBD1. The CDR3 loop spans 16 amino acids. Germline trimming cut 6 bases from V and 2 bases from J; bases unmatched to any gene: 12. Germline assignment: CDR1 DFQATT and CDR2 SNEGSKA (reference sequence). The DNA for the CDR3 is TGCAGTGCAACGGACAGGGCCCTTTTTGGCAATCAGCCCCAGCATTTT. Translated: CSATDRALFGNQPQHF.

This sequence joins TRBV3-1 and TRBJ1-1, with D perhaps TRBD1 (5 bases). This CDR3 comprises 16 residues. Per germline, CDR1 LGHDT and CDR2 YNNKEL (reference sequence). Between the trimmed V and J ends, which lost 0 bases and 4 bases, there was a span of 15 bases. The CDR3: CASSQDRVRVGTEAFF. The CDR3 DNA is TGTGCCAGCAGCCAAGATAGGGTCAGGGTAGGCACTGAAGCTTTCTTT.

This clonotype has just a few counts. The chain combines TRBV20-1 with TRBJ2-1; D call uncertain. The V gene lost 3 bases and the J gene lost 8 bases, with 5 bases spanning the gap. Per the germline V gene, CDR1 is DFQATT and CDR2 is SNEGSKA (reference sequence). The CDR3 runs 10 residues. CDR3 sequence reads: CSASDHEQFF. CDR3 sequence (DNA): TGCAGTGCTAGCGACCATGAGCAGTTCTTC.

J is TRBJ1-5 and V is TRBV19, with no clear D. The CDR3 extends over 14 amino acids. Trimming removed 6 bases from V and 0 bases from J, with 9 bases in between. In germline, CDR1 is LNHDA, CDR2 SQIVND (reference sequence). CDR3: CASRKRDSNQPQHF. The CDR3 coding sequence is TGTGCCAGTAGGAAGAGGGATAGCAATCAGCCCCAGCATTTT.